Presented here are 3 T cell receptor beta chains from one specimen sequenced in a study of human T cells and chemical hapten exposure. MiXCR was run by TCRdb on the 5' RACE reads, yielding one entry per CDR3 protein. The sample holds 110,000 or so distinct CDR3 sequences; 15% to 20% are singletons and the top ten take approximately 2.8%. RNA extraction used unfractionated whole blood as the source of total RNA. The receptor source for this set is a human donor in good health.

The V and J genes are TRBV29-1 and TRBJ1-3; possibly TRBD1 for D (5 bases). Germline V gene sequence: CDR1 SQVTM, CDR2 ANQGSEA. The V end was cut by 4 bases, the J end by 0 bases, with 13 bases between. This CDR3 is built from 15 residues. The CDR3 bases are TGCAGCGTTGCCGGGACGGCTGCCTCTGGAAACACCATATATTTT. Protein: CSVAGTAASGNTIYF.

The chain links TRBV25-1 to TRBJ2-5; no firm D call. From germline, CDR1 is MGHDK and CDR2 SYGVNS. The CDR3 contains 14 residues. Trimming left V 5 bases short and J 1 base short, with 11 bases between. The CDR3 DNA reads TGTGCCAGCAGTTCGGTGGGCCGCCAAGAGACCCAGTACTTC. Translation: CASSSVGRQETQYF.

This clonotype was observed at least ten times. The chain combines TRBV7-9 with TRBJ2-3; TRBD1 aligns across 7 bases. The V and J ends lost 2 bases and 3 bases, in that order; junction bases with no gene match: 5. Germline V gene lookup returns CDR1 SEHNR and CDR2 FQNEAQ (reference sequence). The length of the CDR3 is 15 residues. The CDR3 is CASSLRQGGTDTQYF. The DNA of the CDR3 is TGTGCCAGCAGCTTAAGACAGGGTGGGACAGATACGCAGTATTTT. Drawing the rest from reference TRBV7-9 and TRBJ2-3, the complete variable domain is DTGVSQNPRHKITKRGQNVTFRCDPISEHNRLYWYRQTLGQGPEFLTYFQNEAQLEKSRLLSDRFSAERPKGSFSTLEIQRTEQGDSAMYLCASSLRQGGTDTQYFGPGTRLTVL.